This T cell receptor (beta chain) emerged from a study of tumor-infiltrating lymphocytes in primary liver carcinoma. The study, taken as a whole, reports: Blood had a significantly lower top-250-clone fraction than tumors did (p = 0.039).

Starting material of 400 to 600 ng total RNA yielded TCR beta cDNA via a constant-region primer. Three nested multiplex PCR rounds of slightly modified ARM-PCR generated TCR beta libraries. It was with TRBV1-TRBV30 forward primers and a C-beta reverse primer that the first two PCR rounds were run, at around 10 cycles each. TCRdb passed the multiplex PCR reads through MiXCR, listing each CDR3 protein once. This sample yields about 210,000 distinct CDR3 sequences, of which approximately 86% are seen a single time; 15% to 20% belongs to the top ten. This clonotype was seen only a few times. Its antigen is undetermined. At one end, the junction sequence differs from germline, possibly due to a read error. The approximately 17-32 mg bulk tissue piece was not sorted before simultaneous RNA and DNA extraction. The study enrolled treatment-naive patients with chronic HBV infection. The proportion of viable tumor cells exceeded 85% in every tumor sample.

This CDR3 is 16 amino acids long. Germline V gene data show CDR1 as LGHNA and CDR2 as YSLEER. The origin of this receptor is a man aged 35 to 55 with primary liver carcinoma and hepatitis B virus infection. V usage is TRBV4-3 and J usage is TRBJ2-7; TRBD2 is a possible D gene (6 bases). What was sequenced was tumor tissue from primary liver carcinoma. CDR3 loop: CASSQEIAANSYEQYF. The CDR3, as DNA: TGCGCTAGCAGCCAAGAAATAGCGGCGAACTCCTACGAGCAGTACTTC.